The present T cell receptor (beta chain) was sequenced within a study of brain T cells in children with intractable seizures. Only cases whose brain tissue showed the highest T cell transcript signatures were sequenced. Clones were sequenced by immunoSEQ multiplex PCR, and TCRdb holds only the in-frame ones, with some missing. The sample gives over 95,000 clones, approximately 94% of which show up once; around 4.1% is in the top ten. The germline V gene has CDR1 LGHNA and CDR2 YNFKEQ. CDR3 length: 16 amino acids. Losses at the gene ends were 0 bases for V and 5 bases for J; bases not matched to a gene: 8.

The receptor was isolated from a boy less than two years old with hemimegalencephaly and intractable seizures. This chain joins TRBV4-2 and TRBJ2-3, with TRBD2 matching over 7 bases. The sample here was peripheral blood, taken at surgery. CDR3 in DNA: TGTGCCAGCAGCCAAGATGGGGCGGGAGCTGGAGATACGCAGTATTTT. Translating gives CASSQDGAGAGDTQYF.